This is a list of T cell receptor beta chains from one sample in a study of CD8 T cells in Susac syndrome. TCRdb re-derived calls from the immunoSEQ multiplex PCR reads in MiXCR, one entry per CDR3 protein. The profile shows about 76,000 distinct CDR3 sequences, 90% to 95% of them singletons. Source material: CD8+ T cells from PBMCs. These receptors came from a human donor with Susac syndrome. Both conserved end residues are part of each CDR3. The D gene is left open where the match is weak. Clone size is given for some rows only: seen once, a few or many times, or a class if the clone is expanded.

CDR3 DNA: TGTGCCAGCAGCCCGGGACACTTAGGGGACAATCAGCCCCAGCATTTT; CDR3 protein: CASSPGHLGDNQPQHF; D gene: .; V gene: TRBV5-6; J gene: TRBJ1-5; clone size: .
CDR3 DNA: TGTGCCAGCAGTTTAGCTGGGCTAGCGGGAGGCCAGTACTTC; CDR3 protein: CASSLAGLAGGQYF; D gene: TRBD2; V gene: TRBV12-3/TRBV12-4; J gene: TRBJ2-5; clone size: .
CDR3 DNA: TGTGCCACTTGGACAGGTAGCTTGCTAAATGAGCAGTTCTTC; CDR3 protein: CATWTGSLLNEQFF; D gene: TRBD1; V gene: TRBV10-3; J gene: TRBJ2-1; clone size: .
CDR3 DNA: TGTGCCAGCAGCCTACGCGGGGGGGTATCCTACGAGCAGTACTTC; CDR3 protein: CASSLRGGVSYEQYF; D gene: TRBD2; V gene: TRBV3-1; J gene: TRBJ2-7; clone size: .
CDR3 DNA: TGTGCCAGCAGTCTACTAGCGAGCCGGTACAATGAGCAGTTCTTC; CDR3 protein: CASSLLASRYNEQFF; D gene: TRBD2; V gene: TRBV6-2/TRBV6-3; J gene: TRBJ2-1; clone size: .
CDR3 DNA: TGCGCCAGCAGTCGTTCCTTAGCGGGAGGGATCTCCTACGAGCAGTACTTC; CDR3 protein: CASSRSLAGGISYEQYF; D gene: TRBD2; V gene: TRBV4-1; J gene: TRBJ2-7; clone size: .
CDR3 DNA: TGTGCCAGCAGATTGACAGCCCCGAACACCGGGGAGCTGTTTTTT; CDR3 protein: CASRLTAPNTGELFF; D gene: .; V gene: TRBV6-6; J gene: TRBJ2-2; clone size: .
CDR3 DNA: TGTGCCAGCCAGGGGGAAAGGGCCGGGGAGCTGTTTTTT; CDR3 protein: CASQGERAGELFF; D gene: TRBD1; V gene: TRBV2; J gene: TRBJ2-2; clone size: .
CDR3 DNA: TGCGCCAGCAGCCAAGCGGCACTAGCGAACTACGAGCAGTACTTC; CDR3 protein: CASSQAALANYEQYF; D gene: TRBD2; V gene: TRBV4-3; J gene: TRBJ2-7; clone size: few
CDR3 DNA: TGTGCCAGCAGCATCCACGGGGACTCTGGAAACACCATATATTTT; CDR3 protein: CASSIHGDSGNTIYF; D gene: .; V gene: TRBV9; J gene: TRBJ1-3; clone size: .
CDR3 DNA: TGTGCCAGCACTAAAGACAGCTTAAGGTTCGGGCAGTACTTC; CDR3 protein: CASTKDSLRFGQYF; D gene: .; V gene: TRBV28; J gene: TRBJ2-7; clone size: .
CDR3 DNA: TGTGCCAGCGGGGACAGAAGAAATTCACCCCTCCACTTT; CDR3 protein: CASGDRRNSPLHF; D gene: TRBD1; V gene: TRBV2; J gene: TRBJ1-6; clone size: .
CDR3 DNA: TGTGCCAGCAGACCCGCCGGGACAGGGAGTCAGCCCCAGCATTTT; CDR3 protein: CASRPAGTGSQPQHF; D gene: TRBD1; V gene: TRBV6-2/TRBV6-3; J gene: TRBJ1-5; clone size: .
CDR3 DNA: TGTGCCAGTACTCCGGGACAGGTTAATCAGCCCCAGCATTTT; CDR3 protein: CASTPGQVNQPQHF; D gene: TRBD1; V gene: TRBV19; J gene: TRBJ1-5; clone size: .